One and the same sample provided the 9 T cell receptor beta chains below, sequenced in a study of regulatory T cells in long-lasting Graves disease. To make TCR beta libraries, researchers used iRepertoire HTBI primers and Arm-PCR of CDR3 regions. TCRdb recomputed calls from the multiplex PCR reads with MiXCR, one row per CDR3 protein. The table lists 700,000 or so distinct CDR3 sequences, around 32% of them singletons. Time point indicated: persistent/refractory GD, antithyroid drugs over 5 years with positive TRAb. PBMC RNA was the source of the TCR library. This specimen was peripheral blood mononuclear cells (PBMCs), taken when the disease was refractory, from a patient treated with antithyroid drugs. Receptor source: a female donor with Graves disease.

The gene calls are TRBV18 and TRBJ2-7, with D tentatively TRBD2 (5 bases). The germline V gene encodes CDR1 KGHSH and CDR2 LQKENI. The CDR3 totals 14 residues. The V and J ends lost 0 bases and 3 bases respectively, with 9 bases between them. This chain's CDR3 is CASSPPRGLYEQYF. CDR3 nucleotides: TGTGCCAGCTCACCACCACGGGGTCTCTACGAGCAGTACTTC.

The chain is built from TRBV6-1 and TRBJ2-5; 8 positions agree with TRBD2. V gave up 6 bases and J gave up 5 bases; unmatched junction bases: 8. The CDR3 runs to 14 residues. Germline assignment: CDR1 MNHNS and CDR2 SASEGT. The CDR3 DNA reads TGTGCCAGCAGCGCCGGACTAGCACTTGAGACCCAGTACTTC. Translated, it gives CASSAGLALETQYF.

The chain links TRBV27 to TRBJ2-7; the D gene is possibly TRBD2 (5 bases). The CDR3 is made up of 18 amino acids. V lost 6 bases to trimming and J lost 4 bases, with 28 bases between them. The germline CDR1 and CDR2 sequences are MNHEY and SMNVEV (reference sequence). The CDR3 here is CASSPSRSAEESPYEQYF. The CDR3 DNA sequence: TGTGCCAGCAGCCCGAGTCGGTCAGCGGAGGAAAGTCCGTACGAGCAGTACTTC.

This clonotype appeared a few times. The rearrangement joins TRBV11-2 to TRBJ1-1, with D possibly being TRBD1 (5 bases). Trimming took 1 base from V and 3 from J, leaving 12 bases between them. CDR3 length: 15 residues. Looked up from germline, CDR1 is SGHAT and CDR2 is FQNNGV. This CDR3 reads CASSLGGGYHTEAFF. CDR3 in DNA: TGTGCCAGCAGCTTAGGGGGGGGATATCACACTGAAGCTTTCTTT.

This clonotype was seen only a few times. The V and J genes are TRBV12-3 or TRBV12-4 and TRBJ2-4; TRBD1 agrees at 9 bases. The J segment lost 5 bases and the V segment lost 3 bases, leaving 5 bases of the junction unmatched. The CDR3 runs 15 residues. The CDR3 bases are TGTGCCAGCAGTTTGGACAGGGGCTTCCAAAACATTCAGTACTTC. Its translation: CASSLDRGFQNIQYF.

This clonotype was detected ten times or more. The rearrangement links TRBV28 to TRBJ1-2; 8 bases map to TRBD1. In germline, CDR1 is MDHEN, CDR2 SYDVKM. V shed 4 bases, J shed 4 bases, and the junction held 2 bases outside the gene matches. The CDR3 length is 13 residues. The CDR3 nucleotides are TGTGCCAGCAGTTCAGGGGGCATCTATGGCTACACCTTC. Protein product: CASSSGGIYGYTF.

This clonotype was seen only a few times. The chain is built from TRBV6-1 and TRBJ2-5, with D perhaps matching TRBD2 (5 bases). With 5 bases removed from V and 5 bases from J, the gap between germline ends came to 18 bases. The CDR3 contains 15 residues. Germline CDR1 MNHNS, CDR2 SASEGT. CDR3 nucleotide sequence: TGTGCCAGCAGTCCGTCGGGGAATTCGGGGGAGACCCAGTACTTC. Amino acids: CASSPSGNSGETQYF.

This clonotype occurred a few times. The gene calls are TRBV12-3 or TRBV12-4 and TRBJ2-7; a weak D match, TRBD2 (5 bases). Trimming removed 7 bases at V and 2 bases at J, with 15 bases between. CDR3 length equals 14 residues. The CDR3 region is CASTRRRAPYEQYF. In DNA, the CDR3 is TGTGCCAGCACTCGGAGGCGTGCCCCCTACGAGCAGTACTTC.

This clonotype was observed a few times. CDR3 loop: CASDGKTQYF. CDR3 sequence (DNA): TGTGCCAGCGACGGGAAGACCCAGTACTTC. This chain uses TRBV7-8 with TRBJ2-5; TRBD2 might be the D (5 bases). V shed 8 bases and J shed 6 bases, with 7 bases lying between them. The length of the CDR3 is 10 residues. Germline V gene sequence: CDR1 SGHVS, CDR2 FQNEAQ.